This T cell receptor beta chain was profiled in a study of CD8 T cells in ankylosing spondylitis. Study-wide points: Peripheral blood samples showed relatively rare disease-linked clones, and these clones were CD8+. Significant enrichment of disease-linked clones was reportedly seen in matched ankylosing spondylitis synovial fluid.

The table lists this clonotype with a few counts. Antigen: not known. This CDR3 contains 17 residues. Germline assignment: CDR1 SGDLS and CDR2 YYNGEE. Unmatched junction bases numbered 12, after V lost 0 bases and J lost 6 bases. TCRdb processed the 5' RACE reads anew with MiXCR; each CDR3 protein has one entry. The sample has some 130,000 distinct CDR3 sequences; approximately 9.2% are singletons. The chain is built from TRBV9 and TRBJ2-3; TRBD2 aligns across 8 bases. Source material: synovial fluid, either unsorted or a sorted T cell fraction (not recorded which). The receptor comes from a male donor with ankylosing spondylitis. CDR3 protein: CASSVDVAGGHQDTQYF. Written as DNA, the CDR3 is TGTGCCAGCAGCGTAGACGTGGCGGGGGGCCACCAGGATACGCAGTATTTT.